The 18 T cell receptor beta chains reported below all come from one sample, sequenced in a study of human T cells and chemical hapten exposure. As for time point: patch test 2, 6 weeks after DPC sensitization. Treatment defined: therapeutic diphenylcyclopropenone sensitization with weekly scalp DPC. TCRdb ran MiXCR on the RACE reads and lists one entry per CDR3 protein. This table holds about 54,000 distinct CDR3 sequences, over 9.5% found once. The source material was whole blood, sampled in connection with sensitization to the hapten diphenylcyclopropenone (DPC). The receptors stem from a woman in her fifties or sixties with alopecia areata. Some clones in this sample may be carry-over from other donors' samples.

This clonotype was detected ten times or more. The rearrangement uses TRBV11-2 and TRBJ1-6; TRBD1 matches at 8 bases. The CDR3 has 14 amino acids. J gave up 10 bases and V 3 bases, and 5 bases lay outside the gene matches. From germline, CDR1 is SGHAT and CDR2 FQNNGV. CDR3 DNA: TGTGCCAGCAGCTTCCGACAGGGGAGCTCACCCCTCCACTTT. This translates into CASSFRQGSSPLHF.

This chain links TRBV11-2 with TRBJ2-7, with D possibly matching TRBD1 (5 bases). From germline, CDR1 is SGHAT and CDR2 FQNNGV. The ends were cut back, 3 bases at V and 6 bases at J, with 18 bases in the middle. CDR3 size: 15 residues. In DNA form, the CDR3 reads TGTGCCAGCAGCTTTCTGGCAGGGCAACCCGGCGAGCAGTACTTC. The encoded protein is CASSFLAGQPGEQYF.

The chain has TRBV10-2 and TRBJ2-3, with TRBD1 matching 9 bases. V was clipped by 9 bases and J by 2 bases; unmatched bases: 9. Germline CDR1 reads WSHSY; CDR2 reads SAAADI. This CDR3 has 15 residues. In DNA form, the CDR3 reads TGCGCCAGTAACCGGGACAGGGTTAACACAGATACGCAGTATTTT. Its protein is CASNRDRVNTDTQYF.

This chain links TRBV7-2 with TRBJ2-1; 12 nucleotides align to TRBD2. This CDR3 has 16 amino acids. The germline V gene has CDR1 SGHTA and CDR2 FQGNSA. V dropped 5 bases and J dropped 7; count of bases not matched to a gene: 9. DNA of the CDR3: TGTGCCAGCAGCCCGCTCACTAGCGGGAGGAGAAATGAGCAGTTCTTC. It codes for CASSPLTSGRRNEQFF. Combining the CDR3 with reference TRBV7-2 and TRBJ2-1 gives the whole variable domain GAGVSQSPSNKVTEKGKDVELRCDPISGHTALYWYRQSLGQGLEFLIYFQGNSAPDKSGLPSDRFSAERTGGSVSTLTIQRTQQEDSAVYLCASSPLTSGRRNEQFFGPGTRLTVL.

This clonotype has ten or more counts. The rearrangement joins TRBV18 to TRBJ1-5, with D possibly being TRBD1 (5 bases). Germline V lookup: CDR1 KGHSH, CDR2 LQKENI. V shed 1 base and J shed 0 bases, with 10 bases lying between them. This CDR3 region has 16 residues. In DNA, the CDR3 is TGTGCCAGCTCACCACGGGGGTCAAATAGCAATCAGCCCCAGCATTTT. This encodes CASSPRGSNSNQPQHF.

J is TRBJ2-7 and V is TRBV29-1, with 8 bases fitting TRBD1. J was trimmed by 0 bases and V by 1 base; bases with no gene match: 5. The V gene's germline CDR1 is SQVTM and CDR2 ANQGSEA. This CDR3 has 15 amino acids. CDR3 loop: CSVEAPGGSSYEQYF. The CDR3 nucleotides read TGCAGCGTTGAAGCCCCAGGGGGCAGCTCCTACGAGCAGTACTTC.

The chain is built from TRBV2 and TRBJ2-7; D is ambiguous. The germline V gene has CDR1 SNHLY and CDR2 FYNNEI. This CDR3 has 12 amino acids. V gave up 8 bases and J gave up 4 bases, with 12 bases separating them. Written as DNA, the CDR3 is TGTGCCAGCTCGACGGAGTTATACGAGCAGTACTTC. This encodes CASSTELYEQYF.

This clonotype showed up just a few times. V is TRBV3-1 and J is TRBJ2-7, with a weak D call TRBD1 (6 bases). The germline V and J ends were trimmed by 1 base and 7 bases, with 8 bases remaining between them. The CDR3 extends over 12 amino acids. Germline V gives CDR1 LGHDT, CDR2 YNNKEL (reference sequence). CDR3 nucleotides: TGTGCCAGCAGCCAAGGAGACAGGGAGCAGTACTTC. Residues: CASSQGDREQYF.

This clonotype has more than one count but fewer than ten. V usage is TRBV7-9 and J usage is TRBJ1-1; the D gene is possibly TRBD1 (6 bases). Trimming cost V 4 bases and J 0 bases, with 15 bases left between them. The CDR3 is 16 residues long. Looked up from germline, CDR1 is SEHNR and CDR2 is FQNEAQ (reference sequence). The CDR3 DNA reads TGTGCCAGCAGCTCCCTGGGGGGCAGCGTGAACACTGAAGCTTTCTTT. It encodes CASSSLGGSVNTEAFF. Full variable domain (missing parts from reference TRBV7-9 and TRBJ1-1): DTGVSQNPRHKITKRGQNVTFRCDPISEHNRLYWYRQTLGQGPEFLTYFQNEAQLEKSRLLSDRFSAERPKGSFSTLEIQRTEQGDSAMYLCASSSLGGSVNTEAFFGQGTRLTVV.

The chain has TRBV5-1 and TRBJ2-7; the D gene could be TRBD1 or TRBD2 (5 bases each). The CDR3 is made up of 14 amino acids. Germline lookup yields CDR1 SGHRS and CDR2 YFSETQ. Trimming cost V 2 bases and J 2 bases, with 11 bases left between them. This CDR3 is CASSFRDHAYEQYF. As DNA, the CDR3 is TGCGCCAGCAGCTTCCGGGACCATGCCTACGAGCAGTACTTC.

The chain employs TRBV5-4 and TRBJ2-1; TRBD2 matches at 11 bases. CDR3 length: 16 residues. CDR1 is SGHNT, CDR2 YYREEE, per germline (reference sequence). The V segment lost 0 bases and the J segment 4 bases; nucleotides outside the gene matches: 3. The chain's CDR3 is CASSLGGTSGYNEQFF. CDR3 nucleotide sequence: TGTGCCAGCAGCTTGGGGGGGACTAGCGGTTACAATGAGCAGTTCTTC.

Turning to this clonotype: A much more abundant neighbour one base away suggests this may be a read error. The rearrangement joins TRBV18 to TRBJ1-2; the D gene is possibly TRBD1 (5 bases). Germline V gene sequence: CDR1 KGHSH, CDR2 LQKENI. The CDR3 runs 14 residues. CDR3 amino acids: CASSPSNRGYGCTF. The CDR3 region has the DNA TGTGCCAGCTCACCATCCAACCGGGGCTATGGCTGCACCTTC.

This clonotype has just a few counts. The CDR3 is CASSFVNSGSYEQYF. As DNA, the CDR3 is TGTGCCAGCAGTTTTGTTAACAGTGGGTCCTACGAGCAGTACTTC. V gene TRBV28 combines with J gene TRBJ2-7; D gene ambiguous. Germline CDR1 reads MDHEN; CDR2 reads SYDVKM. Deletions cut 3 bases from V and 1 base from J, with 13 bases between. This CDR3 has 15 residues.

The CDR3 coding sequence is TGTGCCAGCAGGGAGACTGCGTACTACGAGCAGTACTTC. This codes for CASRETAYYEQYF. The chain links TRBV2 to TRBJ2-7, with unresolved D. The length of the CDR3 is 13 residues. The V and J ends lost 6 bases and 3 bases respectively, with 12 bases between them. Germline assignment: CDR1 SNHLY and CDR2 FYNNEI.

This clonotype was observed a few times. V usage is TRBV20-1 and J usage is TRBJ2-2; TRBD2 matches 8 bases. V lost 2 bases to trimming and J lost 1 base; unmatched junction nucleotides: 3. This CDR3 region has 15 residues. Germline V gene data show CDR1 as DFQATT and CDR2 as SNEGSKA (reference sequence). The CDR3 loop is CSARPRGGNTGELFF. CDR3 in DNA: TGCAGTGCTAGACCCCGGGGGGGGAACACCGGGGAGCTGTTTTTT.

This clonotype was observed a handful of times. J is TRBJ1-2 and V is TRBV29-1; 7 nucleotides align to TRBD1. The germline gives CDR1 SQVTM, CDR2 ANQGSEA. This CDR3 has 14 amino acids. Trimming at V came to 5 bases and at J to 1 base, leaving 7 bases not matched to a gene. The CDR3 DNA reads as TGCAGCGTTCAAGGCCGGGACAGTAACTATGGCTACACCTTC. It yields the protein CSVQGRDSNYGYTF.

This clonotype came up a few times. The J gene is TRBJ1-1, the V gene TRBV12-3 or TRBV12-4; D may be TRBD1 (6 bases). Deletions cut 6 bases from V and 0 bases from J, with 8 bases between. This CDR3 is 13 amino acids long. The CDR3 DNA reads as TGTGCCAGCAGGGACAGCCTGAACACTGAAGCTTTCTTT. Translation gives CASRDSLNTEAFF.

This clonotype has only a few counts. The chain employs TRBV20-1 and TRBJ2-1, with 9 bases matching TRBD2. The germline V gene has CDR1 DFQATT and CDR2 SNEGSKA (reference sequence). The CDR3 contains 15 residues. After removal of 1 base from V and 4 bases from J, the junction contained 5 bases not matched to a gene. The chain's CDR3 is CSARGLAGLYNEQFF. CDR3 in DNA: TGCAGTGCTAGAGGCCTAGCGGGGCTATACAATGAGCAGTTCTTC.